The TCR beta chain described here comes from a study of blood T cell repertoires in COVID-19. Study at large: The United States, Italy and Spain provided the acute and convalescent COVID-19 samples. T cells, B-cell-depleted T cells, or PBMCs supplied cDNA or gDNA.

V dropped 5 bases and J dropped 12 bases, with 16 bases sitting between them. CDR3 length: 12 amino acids. Germline loops: CDR1 SEHNR, CDR2 FQNEAQ (reference sequence). Authors' data handling: The authors estimated nucleated cell counts from reference gene primer amplification. This table comes from immunoSEQ multiplex PCR, and its TCRdb copy is limited to in-frame clones, with some not included. D and trimming come from the DNA, and the V and J calls and clone size come from that table. The sample consists of more than 95,000 clones, 85% to 90% of them appearing once. Seattle cases were enrolled at active infection and followed longitudinally.

This chain uses TRBV7-9 with TRBJ1-1; possible D gene TRBD1, 6 bases. Sequenced material: peripheral blood. The source of this sequence is a woman aged 80 or older with COVID-19, enrolled during active disease. The CDR3 bases are TGTGCCAGCAGCCGCATGCAGGGGCGACCTTTCTTT. Its protein product is CASSRMQGRPFF.